This TCR beta chain was observed in a study of blood T cell repertoires in COVID-19. Background on the study: COVID-19 samples, acute and convalescent, were from the United States, Italy and Spain. From T cells, B-cell-depleted T cells, or PBMCs came the material, which was cDNA or gDNA.

Authors' data handling: Reference gene primers were amplified, and this amplification served to estimate nucleated cell counts. Profiling relied on immunoSEQ multiplex PCR, and the TCRdb table lists in-frame clones only, not all of them. V and J calls and clone size are those listed in that table; D and trimming were worked out from the DNA. The data hold 200,000 to 300,000 clones, with 80% to 90% observed a single time. The ends lost 5 bases at V and 10 bases at J; junction bases unmatched: 4. In germline, CDR1 is SGHNT, CDR2 YENEEA. The CDR3 consists of 13 residues. The chain uses TRBV11-3 and TRBJ2-2; 10 nucleotides align to TRBD2. Sequenced material: peripheral blood. This sequence originates from a man aged 30-40 years with active or convalescent COVID-19. This CDR3 reads CASSASGGKELFF. CDR3 nucleotide sequence: TGTGCCAGCAGCGCTAGCGGGGGAAAGGAGCTGTTTTTT.